This is a list of T cell receptor beta chains from one sample in a study of blood T cell repertoires in COVID-19. Profiled with immunoSEQ multiplex PCR; TCRdb holds only in-frame clones, not every one. The sample lists about 360,000 clones; around 88% were seen once. Material for sequencing was peripheral blood. These receptors came from a young man with active or convalescent COVID-19. Each CDR3 is given with its conserved first and last residue. D genes are given only for firm matches. Clone size appears in some rows only: once, few, many, or a class for an expanded clone.

j_call: TRBJ2-7; d_call: TRBD1; v_call: TRBV28; clone_size: .; cdr3_nt: TGTGCCAGCAGTTGGACAGGGCTTTCCTACGAGCAGTACTTC; cdr3_aa: CASSWTGLSYEQYF
j_call: TRBJ2-3; d_call: .; v_call: TRBV4-3; clone_size: .; cdr3_nt: TGCGCCAGCAGCCAAGATACGGGAGTAAGCCCATATTTT; cdr3_aa: CASSQDTGVSPYF
j_call: TRBJ2-7; d_call: .; v_call: TRBV29-1; clone_size: .; cdr3_nt: TGCAGCGTAACCGGGACGGGAGATTACGAGCAGTACTTC; cdr3_aa: CSVTGTGDYEQYF
j_call: TRBJ1-4; d_call: .; v_call: TRBV18; clone_size: .; cdr3_nt: TGTGCCAGCTCACCCGGACGGGGTGAAAAACTGTTTTTT; cdr3_aa: CASSPGRGEKLFF
j_call: TRBJ2-1; d_call: TRBD1; v_call: TRBV5-6; clone_size: .; cdr3_nt: TGTGCCAGCAGCGCCCTGGGACAGAGATACAATGAGCAGTTCTTC; cdr3_aa: CASSALGQRYNEQFF
j_call: TRBJ2-1; d_call: TRBD2; v_call: TRBV29-1; clone_size: .; cdr3_nt: TGCAGCGGGGTAGCGGGGGGGCCGAGTCGCGAGCAGTTCTTC; cdr3_aa: CSGVAGGPSREQFF
j_call: TRBJ2-6; d_call: .; v_call: TRBV5-4; clone_size: .; cdr3_nt: TGTGCCAGCAGCTTGGGCGACTCTGGGGCCAACGTCCTGACTTTC; cdr3_aa: CASSLGDSGANVLTF
j_call: TRBJ1-3; d_call: .; v_call: TRBV28; clone_size: .; cdr3_nt: TGTGCCAGCACGCCGACAGCGATCTCTGGAAACACCATATATTTT; cdr3_aa: CASTPTAISGNTIYF
j_call: TRBJ1-3; d_call: TRBD1; v_call: TRBV4-1; clone_size: .; cdr3_nt: TGCGCCAGCAGCCAAGAGCCTGGCAGGGGGCTAGGAAACACCATATATTTT; cdr3_aa: CASSQEPGRGLGNTIYF
j_call: TRBJ2-7; d_call: TRBD1; v_call: TRBV24-1; clone_size: .; cdr3_nt: TGTGCCACCAGCGGACTTCCCGGGACAGTCTACGAGCAGTACTTC; cdr3_aa: CATSGLPGTVYEQYF
j_call: TRBJ1-2; d_call: .; v_call: TRBV6-1; clone_size: .; cdr3_nt: TGTGCCAGCAGTGATGGGGACCAGGGGTTCAACTATGGCTACACCTTC; cdr3_aa: CASSDGDQGFNYGYTF
j_call: TRBJ2-3; d_call: .; v_call: TRBV5-1; clone_size: .; cdr3_nt: TGCGCCAGCAGAACCAGGGGGGATGCTAGCACAGATACGCAGTATTTT; cdr3_aa: CASRTRGDASTDTQYF
j_call: TRBJ2-7; d_call: TRBD1; v_call: TRBV7-9; clone_size: .; cdr3_nt: TGTGCCAGCAGCCGGACAGGGGACGGGTTCTACGAGCAGTACTTC; cdr3_aa: CASSRTGDGFYEQYF
j_call: TRBJ1-5; d_call: .; v_call: TRBV19; clone_size: .; cdr3_nt: TGTGCCAGTAGTTGGGCTCAGGGCAATCAGCCCCAGCATTTT; cdr3_aa: CASSWAQGNQPQHF
j_call: TRBJ2-1; d_call: .; v_call: TRBV7-9; clone_size: few; cdr3_nt: TGTGCCAGCGCCCAGGTATGGACCTACAATGAGCAGTTCTTC; cdr3_aa: CASAQVWTYNEQFF
j_call: TRBJ1-4; d_call: .; v_call: TRBV19; clone_size: once; cdr3_nt: TGTGCCAGTAGGACCCAGGGCGTAGATGAAAAACTGTTTTTT; cdr3_aa: CASRTQGVDEKLFF
j_call: TRBJ2-3; d_call: TRBD2; v_call: TRBV2; clone_size: .; cdr3_nt: TGTGCCAGCAGCATTATAGCGGGAGGGCCGGTGACGCAGTATTTT; cdr3_aa: CASSIIAGGPVTQYF
j_call: TRBJ2-1; d_call: TRBD2; v_call: TRBV23-1; clone_size: .; cdr3_nt: TGCGCCAGCAGTCATTCTACTAGCGGGGGATACAATGAGCAGTTCTTC; cdr3_aa: CASSHSTSGGYNEQFF
j_call: TRBJ1-2; d_call: .; v_call: TRBV27; clone_size: .; cdr3_nt: TGTGCCAGCAGCCGGAGGGCGGACTATGGCTACACCTTC; cdr3_aa: CASSRRADYGYTF
j_call: TRBJ2-5; d_call: .; v_call: TRBV7-9; clone_size: .; cdr3_nt: TGTGCCAGCACCTCTCGGGACTTGGTGCAGACCCAGTACTTC; cdr3_aa: CASTSRDLVQTQYF
j_call: TRBJ1-3; d_call: .; v_call: TRBV15; clone_size: .; cdr3_nt: TGTGCCACCAGCAGAGGGACGGGGGTGGCCGGAAACACCATATATTTT; cdr3_aa: CATSRGTGVAGNTIYF
j_call: TRBJ2-7; d_call: TRBD2; v_call: TRBV29-1; clone_size: once; cdr3_nt: TGCAGCGTCGCCCTAGCGGGCTACGAGCAGTACTTC; cdr3_aa: CSVALAGYEQYF
j_call: TRBJ2-3; d_call: TRBD2; v_call: TRBV19; clone_size: .; cdr3_nt: TGTGCCAGTAGTCTCGGACTAGCGGGGGGTTCAGATACGCAGTATTTT; cdr3_aa: CASSLGLAGGSDTQYF
j_call: TRBJ1-6; d_call: .; v_call: TRBV4-3; clone_size: .; cdr3_nt: TGCGCCAGCAGCCAAGCCCCTGGGGGCTTGCGGTCACCCCTCCACTTT; cdr3_aa: CASSQAPGGLRSPLHF
j_call: TRBJ2-7; d_call: TRBD1; v_call: TRBV11-3; clone_size: .; cdr3_nt: TGTGCCAGCAGCTTAGATGGAGAACAGGGGGCTTTCGAGCAGTACTTC; cdr3_aa: CASSLDGEQGAFEQYF
j_call: TRBJ1-1; d_call: .; v_call: TRBV28; clone_size: .; cdr3_nt: TGTGCCAGCGGTGAACGGAGGGAAGCTTTCTTT; cdr3_aa: CASGERREAFF
j_call: TRBJ2-1; d_call: .; v_call: TRBV3-1/TRBV3-2; clone_size: .; cdr3_nt: TGTGCCAGCAGCCAACTTTCGGGAGATGAGCAGTTCTTC; cdr3_aa: CASSQLSGDEQFF
j_call: TRBJ1-2; d_call: TRBD1; v_call: TRBV18; clone_size: .; cdr3_nt: TGTGCCAGCTCACGGACAGGGGGCAATGGCTACACCTTC; cdr3_aa: CASSRTGGNGYTF
j_call: TRBJ2-1; d_call: TRBD2; v_call: TRBV7-2; clone_size: .; cdr3_nt: TGTGCCAGCAGCTTAACACGACTAGCAGAAGATGAGCAGTTCTTC; cdr3_aa: CASSLTRLAEDEQFF
j_call: TRBJ2-3; d_call: .; v_call: TRBV6-2/TRBV6-3; clone_size: .; cdr3_nt: TGTGCCAGCAGTCCCTTAACAGGGCTTACAGATACGCAGTATTTT; cdr3_aa: CASSPLTGLTDTQYF
j_call: TRBJ1-3; d_call: .; v_call: TRBV11-2; clone_size: .; cdr3_nt: TGTGCCAGCAGCTTCACAGGGTTAGGAGGAAACACCATATATTTT; cdr3_aa: CASSFTGLGGNTIYF
j_call: TRBJ2-1; d_call: TRBD1; v_call: TRBV4-1; clone_size: .; cdr3_nt: TGCGCCAGCAGCCATAAAATGACAGGGGTCCATGAGCAGTTCTTC; cdr3_aa: CASSHKMTGVHEQFF
j_call: TRBJ2-5; d_call: .; v_call: TRBV30; clone_size: .; cdr3_nt: TGTGCCTGGAGTCAAGGTAGGGGTCGGGACATTAGAGAAGAAGAGACCCAGTACTTC; cdr3_aa: CAWSQGRGRDIREEETQYF
j_call: TRBJ2-1; d_call: TRBD2; v_call: TRBV18; clone_size: .; cdr3_nt: TGTGCCAGCTCACCACCGGGAGGGACCTACAATGAGCAGTTCTTC; cdr3_aa: CASSPPGGTYNEQFF
j_call: TRBJ1-2; d_call: TRBD1; v_call: TRBV7-9; clone_size: .; cdr3_nt: TGTGCCAGCAGCCGCCTACAGGGGGCTGTAGTCTACTATGGCTACACCTTC; cdr3_aa: CASSRLQGAVVYYGYTF
j_call: TRBJ1-1; d_call: TRBD1; v_call: TRBV27; clone_size: .; cdr3_nt: TGTGCCAGCAGTTTCAGGGGGTTGAACACTGAAGCTTTCTTT; cdr3_aa: CASSFRGLNTEAFF
j_call: TRBJ1-5; d_call: .; v_call: TRBV18; clone_size: .; cdr3_nt: TGTGCCAGCTCACCACTCGCGGTAGATCAGCCCCAGCATTTT; cdr3_aa: CASSPLAVDQPQHF
j_call: TRBJ2-3; d_call: TRBD1; v_call: TRBV3-1/TRBV3-2; clone_size: few; cdr3_nt: TGTGCCAGCAGCCTACGACAGGGGTCCCATGGGGCAGATACGCAGTATTTT; cdr3_aa: CASSLRQGSHGADTQYF
j_call: TRBJ1-4; d_call: .; v_call: TRBV28; clone_size: .; cdr3_nt: TGTGCCAGTCGCCCCTGGGGGGTTAATGAAAAACTGTTTTTT; cdr3_aa: CASRPWGVNEKLFF
j_call: TRBJ2-2; d_call: TRBD2; v_call: TRBV5-1; clone_size: .; cdr3_nt: TGCGCCAGCAGCTTGGGAGGAGCGGGAGGGCCTGTAACCGGGGAGCTGTTTTTT; cdr3_aa: CASSLGGAGGPVTGELFF
j_call: TRBJ1-6; d_call: .; v_call: TRBV30; clone_size: .; cdr3_nt: TGTGCCTGGACCGGGGAGTACACCTATAATTCACCCCTCCACTTT; cdr3_aa: CAWTGEYTYNSPLHF
j_call: TRBJ2-2; d_call: .; v_call: TRBV15; clone_size: .; cdr3_nt: TGTGCCACCAGCACGTTCCCCCGGGAGGGGGAGCTGTTTTTT; cdr3_aa: CATSTFPREGELFF
j_call: TRBJ1-1; d_call: TRBD1; v_call: TRBV5-1; clone_size: .; cdr3_nt: TGCGCCAGCAGTTCTACAGGGGCGAACACTGAAGCTTTCTTT; cdr3_aa: CASSSTGANTEAFF
j_call: TRBJ1-2; d_call: TRBD1; v_call: TRBV4-3; clone_size: .; cdr3_nt: TGCGCCAGCAGCCAGGATTACAGGGGCGATGGCTACACCTTC; cdr3_aa: CASSQDYRGDGYTF
j_call: TRBJ2-5; d_call: TRBD2; v_call: TRBV11-2; clone_size: .; cdr3_nt: TGTGCCAGCAGCCCCTTGGGCGGGGGGCGCGAGGAGACCCAGTACTTC; cdr3_aa: CASSPLGGGREETQYF
j_call: TRBJ1-3; d_call: .; v_call: TRBV6-6; clone_size: .; cdr3_nt: TGTGCCAGCACCACAGGCGACTCTGGAAACACCATATATTTT; cdr3_aa: CASTTGDSGNTIYF
j_call: TRBJ2-1; d_call: .; v_call: TRBV27; clone_size: .; cdr3_nt: TGTGCCAGCGGTCCCTTGAGCTCCTACAATGAGCAGTTCTTC; cdr3_aa: CASGPLSSYNEQFF
j_call: TRBJ1-1; d_call: .; v_call: TRBV2; clone_size: .; cdr3_nt: TGTGCCAGCAGGCCCGATTCGCGGGGGGAAGCTTTCTTT; cdr3_aa: CASRPDSRGEAFF
j_call: TRBJ1-2; d_call: .; v_call: TRBV4-2; clone_size: .; cdr3_nt: TGTGCCAGCAGCCAAGATAATGAGGTTAACTATGGCTACACCTTC; cdr3_aa: CASSQDNEVNYGYTF
j_call: TRBJ1-2; d_call: TRBD1; v_call: TRBV5-1; clone_size: .; cdr3_nt: TGCGCCAGCAGCTCGGGACAGGCCATGTATGGCTACACCTTC; cdr3_aa: CASSSGQAMYGYTF